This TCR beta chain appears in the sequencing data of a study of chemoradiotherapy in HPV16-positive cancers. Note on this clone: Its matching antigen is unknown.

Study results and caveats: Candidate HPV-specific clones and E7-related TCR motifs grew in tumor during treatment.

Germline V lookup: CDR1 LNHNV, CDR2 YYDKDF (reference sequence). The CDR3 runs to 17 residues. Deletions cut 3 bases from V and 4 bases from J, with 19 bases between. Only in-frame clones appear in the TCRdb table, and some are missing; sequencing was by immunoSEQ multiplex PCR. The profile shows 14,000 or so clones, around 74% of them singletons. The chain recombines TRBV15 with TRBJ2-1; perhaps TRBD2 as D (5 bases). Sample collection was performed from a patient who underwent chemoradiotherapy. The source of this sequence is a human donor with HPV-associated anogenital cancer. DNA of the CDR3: TGTGCCACCAGCAGGGCCGGAGAGGGTCGGGTATACAATGAGCAGTTCTTC. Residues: CATSRAGEGRVYNEQFF.